These 10 T cell receptor beta chains were all obtained from the same sample, sequenced in a study of shared clonotypes between healthy human individuals (dated by TCRdb to 2019 to 2021). Library preparation employed the immunoSEQ multiplex PCR assay. Not all clones reach the TCRdb copy of this immuneACCESS table, which keeps in-frame sequences only. Checked studies attribute under half of the gap to unresolved V genes and leave the rest unexplained. Here the sample has about 960,000 clones; around 80% occur a single time. The ten largest make up over 1.3% of the sample. Input material: memory CD4+ T cells sorted from blood. Per the publication, the cell subset or site label means: CD45RA-negative fraction. Receptors originate from a young man in good health.

In this sample, this clone turned up once. The V and J genes are TRBV14 and TRBJ2-1, with 8 nucleotides matching TRBD1. Trimming removed 4 bases from V and 6 bases from J; junction bases left unmatched: 8. The germline V gene has CDR1 SGHDN and CDR2 FVKESK. The CDR3 sequence is 15 residues long. The CDR3 sequence: CASSRGQGWINEQFF. In DNA form, the CDR3 reads TGTGCCAGCAGCCGAGGACAGGGTTGGATCAATGAGCAGTTCTTC.

This chain uses TRBV5-4 with TRBJ2-2; D is perhaps TRBD1 or TRBD2 (5 bases each). Trimming left V 4 bases short and J 6 bases short, with 19 bases between. The CDR3 sequence is 16 residues long. The germline V gene encodes CDR1 SGHNT and CDR2 YYREEE (reference sequence). CDR3 amino acids: CASSRPEGFVAGELFF. The DNA for the CDR3 is TGTGCCAGCAGCCGGCCCGAGGGGTTCGTGGCCGGGGAGCTGTTTTTT.

The chain joins TRBV6-5 to TRBJ1-2; unclear D gene. V was shortened by 2 bases and J by 3 bases, with 7 bases between the two germline ends. CDR3 length equals 13 residues. CDR1 and CDR2 (germline): MNHEY, SVGAGI. In nucleotides, the CDR3 is TGTGCCAGCAGTTACGAGGAGTACTATGGCTACACCTTC. This sequence encodes CASSYEEYYGYTF.

Only a few counts were recorded for this clone. The chain has TRBV6-6 and TRBJ1-5; D is perhaps TRBD1 (5 bases). Germline V lookup: CDR1 MNHNY, CDR2 SVGAGI (reference sequence). Trimming pared 6 bases from V and 6 bases from J, leaving 21 bases between. The CDR3 is made up of 16 amino acids. The CDR3 region has the DNA TGTGCCAGCAGCCCCCAAGGACCCGGGGCGGGTCAGCCCCAGCATTTT. It translates to CASSPQGPGAGQPQHF.

This chain connects TRBV7-2 to TRBJ2-7; TRBD1 is a possible D gene (5 bases). There are 14 residues in the CDR3. Germline values: CDR1 SGHTA, CDR2 FQGNSA. The V gene lost 1 base and the J gene lost 2 bases, with 9 bases spanning the gap. CDR3 sequence: CASSLVQGTYEQYF. The CDR3 DNA reads TGTGCCAGCAGCTTAGTCCAGGGCACCTACGAGCAGTACTTC.

V is TRBV4-1 and J is TRBJ2-1; D perhaps matches TRBD2 (5 bases). Trimming pared 1 base from V and 5 bases from J, leaving 21 bases between. Germline loops: CDR1 MGHRA, CDR2 YSYEKL. The CDR3 extends over 18 amino acids. This CDR3 reads CASSQGPRRNEGDNEQFF. The CDR3 DNA reads TGCGCCAGCAGCCAAGGCCCTCGCAGGAATGAGGGAGACAATGAGCAGTTCTTC.

This clone was counted a single time. The chain is built from TRBV30 and TRBJ2-7; D possibly uses TRBD1 or TRBD2 (5 bases each). The CDR3 is 13 amino acids. CDR1 is GTSNPN, CDR2 SVGIG, per germline (reference sequence). V lost 5 bases and J 3 bases, leaving 14 bases between the germline ends. The CDR3 sequence: CAWAGTKYYEQYF. As DNA, the CDR3 is TGTGCCTGGGCCGGGACCAAATACTACGAGCAGTACTTC.

A word on this clone: The sample holds other DNA sequences that translate to the same CDR3. This CDR3 reads CASSLEGGPYNEQFF. The CDR3 DNA reads as TGCGCCAGCAGCTTGGAAGGGGGGCCATACAATGAGCAGTTCTTC. The chain recombines TRBV5-1 with TRBJ2-1, with D perhaps assigned TRBD1 or TRBD2 (6 bases each). With 0 bases removed from V and 4 bases from J, the gap between germline ends came to 11 bases. CDR3 length: 15 amino acids. Germline CDR1 reads SGHRS; CDR2 reads YFSETQ.

This chain links TRBV5-1 with TRBJ2-4; unclear D gene. The CDR3 runs 13 residues. V lost 5 bases and J lost 3, with 9 bases in between. Germline CDR1 SGHRS, CDR2 YFSETQ. For the CDR3, the DNA is TGCGCCAGCAGTGAATGGGACAAAAACATTCAGTACTTC. Encoded protein: CASSEWDKNIQYF. The full variable domain, in which reference TRBV5-1 and TRBJ2-4 provide the parts outside the CDR3, is KAGVTQTPRYLIKTRGQQVTLSCSPISGHRSVSWYQQTPGQGLQFLFEYFSETQRNKGNFPGRFSGRQFSNSRSEMNVSTLELGDSALYLCASSEWDKNIQYFGAGTRLSVL.

The chain is built from TRBV6-6 and TRBJ2-7, with 7 bases identical to TRBD1. This CDR3 spans 12 amino acids. J lost 6 bases, V lost 6 bases, and 5 bases had no gene match. From germline, CDR1 is MNHNY and CDR2 SVGAGI (reference sequence). The CDR3 coding sequence is TGTGCCAGCAGACGACAGGGATCCGAGCAGTACTTC. Encoded protein: CASRRQGSEQYF.